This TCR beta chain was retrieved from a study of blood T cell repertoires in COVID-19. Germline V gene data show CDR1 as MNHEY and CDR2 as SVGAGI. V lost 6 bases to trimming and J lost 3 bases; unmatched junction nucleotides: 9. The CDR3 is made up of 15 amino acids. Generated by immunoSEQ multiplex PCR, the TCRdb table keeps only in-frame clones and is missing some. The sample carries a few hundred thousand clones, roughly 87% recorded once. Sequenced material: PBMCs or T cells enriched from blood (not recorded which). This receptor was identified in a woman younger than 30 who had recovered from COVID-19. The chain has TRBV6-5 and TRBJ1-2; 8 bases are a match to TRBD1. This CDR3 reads CASSRDRGWDYGYTF. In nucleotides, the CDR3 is TGTGCCAGCAGCCGAGACAGGGGTTGGGACTATGGCTACACCTTC.